One and the same sample provided the 5 T cell receptor beta chains below, sequenced in a study of vaccination effects on CD4 cells after COVID-19. For these receptors, no antigen is known. Following 10 days of culture, CD4+ T cells were isolated. Of the BNT162b2 and mRNA-1273 vaccines, participants received two doses of one or the other. Profiled with immunoSEQ multiplex PCR; TCRdb holds only in-frame clones, not every one. This table holds tens of thousands of clones, around 73% found once. The source was CD4+ T cells from PBMCs cultured without peptide, collected after COVID-19 vaccination. The receptors were gathered from a human donor who received a COVID-19 vaccine.

V and J are TRBV19 and TRBJ2-1; perhaps TRBD1 as D (6 bases). Germline V CDR1 and CDR2: LNHDA, SQIVND (reference sequence). The CDR3 is 17 residues long. The V end was cut by 7 bases, the J end by 0 bases, with 19 bases between. This CDR3 is CASTQRRGSVSYNEQFF. The CDR3 DNA reads TGTGCCAGTACCCAAAGAAGGGGGTCGGTCTCCTACAATGAGCAGTTCTTC.

The table lists this clone with a few counts. This chain uses TRBV25-1 with TRBJ1-1; D gene unclear. Germline loops: CDR1 MGHDK, CDR2 SYGVNS. The CDR3 contains 11 residues. V dropped 7 bases and J dropped 1 base, with 4 bases sitting between them. CDR3 sequence: CASIRNTEAFF. CDR3 nucleotide sequence: TGTGCCAGCATCAGGAACACTGAAGCTTTCTTT.

The gene calls are TRBV5-4 and TRBJ2-3; D possibly corresponds to TRBD1 (6 bases). Germline V lookup: CDR1 SGHNT, CDR2 YYREEE (reference sequence). V shed 4 bases and J shed 2 bases, with 14 bases lying between them. This CDR3 contains 15 residues. The CDR3, as DNA: TGTGCCAGCAGCCGGACTCAGGGGAACACAGATACGCAGTATTTT. This translates into CASSRTQGNTDTQYF.

This clone was seen a few times. The chain couples TRBV19 to TRBJ2-7, with 12 bases that match TRBD2. From germline, CDR1 is LNHDA and CDR2 SQIVND (reference sequence). The V segment lost 5 bases and the J segment 2 bases; nucleotides outside the gene matches: 7. This CDR3 is built from 16 residues. CDR3 sequence reads: CASSALAGGVAYEQYF. CDR3 coding DNA: TGTGCCAGTAGTGCACTAGCGGGAGGAGTAGCCTACGAGCAGTACTTC.

The rearrangement joins TRBV6-1 to TRBJ1-4; no reliable D call. CDR1 MNHNS and CDR2 SASEGT come from the germline V gene. CDR3 length: 18 amino acids. Trimming pared 2 bases from V and 8 bases from J, leaving 24 bases between. The CDR3 protein is CASSETRLARLLGEKLFF. DNA of the CDR3: TGTGCCAGCAGTGAAACCAGGCTTGCGCGTCTGCTCGGAGAAAAACTGTTTTTT.